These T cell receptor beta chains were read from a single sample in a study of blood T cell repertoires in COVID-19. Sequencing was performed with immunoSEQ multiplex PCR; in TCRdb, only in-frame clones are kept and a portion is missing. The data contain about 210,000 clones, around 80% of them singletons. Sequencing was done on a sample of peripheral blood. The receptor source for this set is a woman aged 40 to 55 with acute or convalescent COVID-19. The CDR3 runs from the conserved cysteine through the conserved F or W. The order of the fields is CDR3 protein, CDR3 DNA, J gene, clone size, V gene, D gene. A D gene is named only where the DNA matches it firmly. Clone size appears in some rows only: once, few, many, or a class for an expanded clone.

cdr3_aa: CASSFGPHEQFF
cdr3_nt: TGTGCCAGCAGTTTTGGCCCCCATGAGCAGTTCTTC
j_call: TRBJ2-1
clone_size: .
v_call: TRBV12-3/TRBV12-4
d_call: .

cdr3_aa: CASSLAPQTHYEQYF
cdr3_nt: TGTGCCAGCAGCTTGGCCCCACAGACCCACTACGAGCAGTACTTC
j_call: TRBJ2-7
clone_size: .
v_call: TRBV5-5
d_call: .

cdr3_aa: CASSMYSSNQPQHF
cdr3_nt: TGTGCCAGTAGTATGTACAGCTCTAATCAGCCCCAGCATTTT
j_call: TRBJ1-5
clone_size: once
v_call: TRBV19
d_call: .

cdr3_aa: CASRINGVNTEAFF
cdr3_nt: TGTGCCAGTAGAATAAACGGGGTGAACACTGAAGCTTTCTTT
j_call: TRBJ1-1
clone_size: .
v_call: TRBV19
d_call: .

cdr3_aa: CASSQVELNEKLFF
cdr3_nt: TGCGCCAGCAGCCAAGTCGAGCTTAATGAAAAACTGTTTTTT
j_call: TRBJ1-4
clone_size: .
v_call: TRBV4-1
d_call: .

cdr3_aa: CASSSWTGTYEQYF
cdr3_nt: TGTGCCAGCAGCTCCTGGACAGGGACCTACGAGCAGTACTTC
j_call: TRBJ2-7
clone_size: .
v_call: TRBV7-8
d_call: TRBD1

cdr3_aa: CASSLTGLSEKLFF
cdr3_nt: TGTGCCAGCAGCTTAACGGGGTTATCGGAAAAACTGTTTTTT
j_call: TRBJ1-4
clone_size: few
v_call: TRBV7-9
d_call: .

cdr3_aa: CASSTNRGRGYGYTF
cdr3_nt: TGTGCCAGCAGTACAAACAGGGGAAGGGGGTATGGCTACACCTTC
j_call: TRBJ1-2
clone_size: .
v_call: TRBV3-1/TRBV3-2
d_call: TRBD1

cdr3_aa: CASSEFGTSGAFYNEQFF
cdr3_nt: TGTGCCAGCAGTGAATTTGGGACTAGCGGGGCTTTTTACAATGAGCAGTTCTTC
j_call: TRBJ2-1
clone_size: .
v_call: TRBV6-1
d_call: TRBD2

cdr3_aa: CASSLDGANEKLFF
cdr3_nt: TGCGCCAGCAGCTTGGACGGGGCTAATGAAAAACTGTTTTTT
j_call: TRBJ1-4
clone_size: few
v_call: TRBV5-1
d_call: .

cdr3_aa: CASSLSVGGSYNSPLHF
cdr3_nt: TGTGCCAGCAGCTTAAGTGTGGGGGGCTCCTATAATTCACCCCTCCACTTT
j_call: TRBJ1-6
clone_size: .
v_call: TRBV7-6
d_call: .

cdr3_aa: CASSLQASYEQYF
cdr3_nt: TGTGCCAGCAGCTTACAGGCGTCCTACGAGCAGTACTTC
j_call: TRBJ2-7
clone_size: .
v_call: TRBV27
d_call: .

cdr3_aa: CASSESSATNEKLFF
cdr3_nt: TGTGCCAGCAGTGAATCTTCAGCAACTAATGAAAAACTGTTTTTT
j_call: TRBJ1-4
clone_size: .
v_call: TRBV2
d_call: .

cdr3_aa: CASSSTGEGSPLHF
cdr3_nt: TGTGCCAGCAGTTCGACAGGGGAAGGATCACCCCTCCACTTT
j_call: TRBJ1-6
clone_size: .
v_call: TRBV13
d_call: TRBD1

cdr3_aa: CASSLEVAGDTQYF
cdr3_nt: TGTGCCAGCAGCTTGGAGGTAGCGGGGGATACGCAGTATTTT
j_call: TRBJ2-3
clone_size: few
v_call: TRBV11-2
d_call: TRBD2

cdr3_aa: CATSRDRGGIYNEQFF
cdr3_nt: TGTGCCACCAGCAGGGACAGGGGGGGGATTTACAATGAGCAGTTCTTC
j_call: TRBJ2-1
clone_size: .
v_call: TRBV15
d_call: TRBD1

cdr3_aa: CASSLVQGRNSPLHF
cdr3_nt: TGTGCCAGCAGTTTGGTGCAGGGTCGGAATTCACCCCTCCACTTT
j_call: TRBJ1-6
clone_size: .
v_call: TRBV27
d_call: .

cdr3_aa: CASSFGDLNTDTQYF
cdr3_nt: TGCGCCAGCAGCTTCGGAGACCTCAACACAGATACGCAGTATTTT
j_call: TRBJ2-3
clone_size: .
v_call: TRBV5-1
d_call: .

cdr3_aa: CASSLGGLAKNTGELFF
cdr3_nt: TGTGCCAGCAGCTTAGGAGGACTAGCGAAGAACACCGGGGAGCTGTTTTTT
j_call: TRBJ2-2
clone_size: .
v_call: TRBV11-3
d_call: TRBD2

cdr3_aa: CASSEVAGGVGGNYGYTF
cdr3_nt: TGTGCCAGCAGTGAAGTAGCAGGGGGCGTGGGGGGGAACTATGGCTACACCTTC
j_call: TRBJ1-2
clone_size: .
v_call: TRBV6-1
d_call: TRBD1

cdr3_aa: CASSAGTSGRHYTDTQYF
cdr3_nt: TGTGCCAGTAGTGCCGGGACTAGCGGGAGGCACTACACAGATACGCAGTATTTT
j_call: TRBJ2-3
clone_size: .
v_call: TRBV19
d_call: TRBD2

cdr3_aa: CAWKSGGLAGEQYF
cdr3_nt: TGTGCCTGGAAAAGCGGGGGGTTAGCGGGCGAGCAGTACTTC
j_call: TRBJ2-7
clone_size: once
v_call: TRBV30
d_call: TRBD2

cdr3_aa: CASSLFMPQGGNQPQHF
cdr3_nt: TGTGCCAGCAGCTTGTTTATGCCTCAGGGGGGAAATCAGCCCCAGCATTTT
j_call: TRBJ1-5
clone_size: .
v_call: TRBV5-4
d_call: TRBD1

cdr3_aa: CASSKWSGGNTGELFF
cdr3_nt: TGCGCCAGCAGCAAGTGGAGCGGAGGAAACACCGGGGAGCTGTTTTTT
j_call: TRBJ2-2
clone_size: many
v_call: TRBV10-1
d_call: .

cdr3_aa: CASSQDLGLAAEQFF
cdr3_nt: TGTGCCAGCAGCCAAGATCTAGGACTAGCGGCGGAGCAGTTCTTC
j_call: TRBJ2-1
clone_size: .
v_call: TRBV4-2
d_call: TRBD2

cdr3_aa: CAAGDTLNTEAFF
cdr3_nt: TGTGCCGCCGGGGACACCTTGAACACTGAAGCTTTCTTT
j_call: TRBJ1-1
clone_size: .
v_call: TRBV10-3
d_call: .

cdr3_aa: CATSDFGVGGELFF
cdr3_nt: TGTGCCACCAGTGATTTCGGGGTTGGCGGGGAGCTGTTTTTT
j_call: TRBJ2-2
clone_size: .
v_call: TRBV24-1
d_call: .

cdr3_aa: CAWSVPGAATQPQHF
cdr3_nt: TGTGCCTGGAGTGTACCAGGGGCGGCTACACAGCCCCAGCATTTT
j_call: TRBJ1-5
clone_size: few
v_call: TRBV30
d_call: .

cdr3_aa: CASSLTGANTGELFF
cdr3_nt: TGTGCCAGCAGCTTAACAGGAGCGAACACCGGGGAGCTGTTTTTT
j_call: TRBJ2-2
clone_size: .
v_call: TRBV11-2
d_call: .

cdr3_aa: CASSIRDSGANVLTF
cdr3_nt: TGTGCCAGTAGTATTCGGGACTCTGGGGCCAACGTCCTGACTTTC
j_call: TRBJ2-6
clone_size: many
v_call: TRBV19
d_call: .

cdr3_aa: CASSQRTSVGDTQYF
cdr3_nt: TGTGCCAGCAGCCAACGGACTAGCGTCGGAGATACGCAGTATTTT
j_call: TRBJ2-3
clone_size: .
v_call: TRBV5-6
d_call: TRBD2

cdr3_aa: CASTASGIHGYTF
cdr3_nt: TGTGCCAGCACCGCTTCGGGGATCCATGGCTACACCTTC
j_call: TRBJ1-2
clone_size: .
v_call: TRBV2
d_call: .

cdr3_aa: CASSIGTDTGYEQYF
cdr3_nt: TGTGCCAGTAGTATAGGGACGGACACGGGTTACGAGCAGTACTTC
j_call: TRBJ2-7
clone_size: .
v_call: TRBV19
d_call: .

cdr3_aa: CASSLTETYEQYF
cdr3_nt: TGTGCCAGCAGCTTAACAGAGACCTACGAGCAGTACTTC
j_call: TRBJ2-7
clone_size: once
v_call: TRBV12-3/TRBV12-4
d_call: .

cdr3_aa: CASRETGAGNTIYF
cdr3_nt: TGTGCCAGCAGAGAAACAGGGGCTGGAAACACCATATATTTT
j_call: TRBJ1-3
clone_size: .
v_call: TRBV2
d_call: TRBD1

cdr3_aa: CAITEELAGGEQYF
cdr3_nt: TGTGCCATCACTGAAGAGCTAGCGGGAGGGGAGCAGTACTTC
j_call: TRBJ2-7
clone_size: .
v_call: TRBV10-3
d_call: TRBD2

cdr3_aa: CASSSGGSGNTIYF
cdr3_nt: TGTGCCAGCTCATCGGGGGGCTCTGGAAACACCATATATTTT
j_call: TRBJ1-3
clone_size: few
v_call: TRBV18
d_call: .

cdr3_aa: CASSLGSGTGVTGQFF
cdr3_nt: TGTGCCAGCAGCTTGGGGTCCGGGACAGGTGTCACAGGGCAGTTCTTC
j_call: TRBJ2-1
clone_size: .
v_call: TRBV7-2
d_call: TRBD1

cdr3_aa: CASSRSGQGNSPLHF
cdr3_nt: TGTGCCAGCAGTCGTTCGGGACAGGGTAATTCACCCCTCCACTTT
j_call: TRBJ1-6
clone_size: once
v_call: TRBV27
d_call: TRBD1

cdr3_aa: CASSWGQGTGTQYF
cdr3_nt: TGCGCCAGCAGCTGGGGACAGGGGACTGGTACGCAGTATTTT
j_call: TRBJ2-3
clone_size: few
v_call: TRBV5-1
d_call: TRBD1

cdr3_aa: CASTGDWNYEQYF
cdr3_nt: TGTGCCAGCACGGGGGACTGGAACTACGAGCAGTACTTC
j_call: TRBJ2-7
clone_size: .
v_call: TRBV12-3/TRBV12-4
d_call: .

cdr3_aa: CAWVRQGSTDTQYF
cdr3_nt: TGTGCCTGGGTTAGACAGGGGAGCACAGATACGCAGTATTTT
j_call: TRBJ2-3
clone_size: .
v_call: TRBV30
d_call: TRBD1

cdr3_aa: CASSLDSYNEQFF
cdr3_nt: TGTGCCAGCAGCCTGGACAGCTACAATGAGCAGTTCTTC
j_call: TRBJ2-1
clone_size: many
v_call: TRBV5-5
d_call: .

cdr3_aa: CASSGPGVYEQYF
cdr3_nt: TGTGCCAGCAGCGGGCCCGGGGTCTACGAGCAGTACTTC
j_call: TRBJ2-7
clone_size: .
v_call: TRBV5-5
d_call: .

cdr3_aa: CASSQGGSGIQYF
cdr3_nt: TGTGCCAGCAGCCAAGGCGGGTCGGGCATTCAGTACTTC
j_call: TRBJ2-4
clone_size: .
v_call: TRBV3-1/TRBV3-2
d_call: .

cdr3_aa: CASSQDQYEPNTEAFF
cdr3_nt: TGCGCCAGCAGCCAAGATCAATATGAGCCTAACACTGAAGCTTTCTTT
j_call: TRBJ1-1
clone_size: .
v_call: TRBV4-1
d_call: .

cdr3_aa: CASRLAAEQFF
cdr3_nt: TGCGCCAGCAGGCTAGCGGCAGAGCAGTTCTTC
j_call: TRBJ2-1
clone_size: .
v_call: TRBV5-1
d_call: TRBD2

cdr3_aa: CASSLAASGRAFGEQYF
cdr3_nt: TGTGCCAGCAGCTTAGCGGCTAGCGGGAGGGCCTTTGGAGAGCAGTACTTC
j_call: TRBJ2-7
clone_size: .
v_call: TRBV7-9
d_call: TRBD2

cdr3_aa: CASSYRPTDTQYF
cdr3_nt: TGTGCCAGCAGTTATCGTCCCACAGATACGCAGTATTTT
j_call: TRBJ2-3
clone_size: .
v_call: TRBV6-4
d_call: .